The sequence of this T cell receptor beta chain was determined in a study of blood T cell repertoires in COVID-19. About the research overall: The samples span acute and convalescent COVID-19 from the United States, Italy and Spain.

This clone was detected once. Method: immunoSEQ multiplex PCR; TCRdb's copy keeps in-frame clones and lacks some. The table records about 320,000 clones, roughly 85% of them present only once. Those enrolled, adults aged roughly 18 to 90 years, came from about 24 US areas. Each participant's cohort was designated according to participant-reported clinical history. Individuals in the exposed group had encountered a COVID-19 case within 2 weeks preceding study entry. From germline, CDR1 is MNHEY and CDR2 SMNVEV (reference sequence). V shed 1 base and J shed 1 base, with 7 bases lying between them. The CDR3 runs to 14 residues.

Sequencing was carried out using PBMCs or T cells enriched from blood (not recorded which). The chain is built from TRBV27 and TRBJ1-2; D may be TRBD1 (6 bases). This sequence originates from a woman in her 30s who had been exposed to COVID-19. CDR3 in amino acids: CASSLLGGNYGYTF. CDR3 coding DNA: TGTGCCAGCAGTTTATTAGGGGGTAACTATGGCTACACCTTC.